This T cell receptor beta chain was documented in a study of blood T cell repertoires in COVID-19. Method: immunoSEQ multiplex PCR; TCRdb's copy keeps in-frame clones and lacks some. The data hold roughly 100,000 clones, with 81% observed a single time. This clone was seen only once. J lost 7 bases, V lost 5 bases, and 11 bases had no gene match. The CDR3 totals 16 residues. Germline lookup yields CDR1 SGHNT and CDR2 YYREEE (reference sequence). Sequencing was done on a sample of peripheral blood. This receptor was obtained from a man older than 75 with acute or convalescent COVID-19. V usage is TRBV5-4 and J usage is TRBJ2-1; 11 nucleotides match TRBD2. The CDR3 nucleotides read TGTGCCAGCAGTTCAGGGGTACTAGCGGGAGTGAATGAGCAGTTCTTC. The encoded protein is CASSSGVLAGVNEQFF. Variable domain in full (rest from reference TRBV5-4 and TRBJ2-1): ETGVTQSPTHLIKTRGQQVTLRCSSQSGHNTVSWYQQALGQGPQFIFQYYREEENGRGNFPPRFSGLQFPNYSSELNVNALELDDSALYLCASSSGVLAGVNEQFFGPGTRLTVL.